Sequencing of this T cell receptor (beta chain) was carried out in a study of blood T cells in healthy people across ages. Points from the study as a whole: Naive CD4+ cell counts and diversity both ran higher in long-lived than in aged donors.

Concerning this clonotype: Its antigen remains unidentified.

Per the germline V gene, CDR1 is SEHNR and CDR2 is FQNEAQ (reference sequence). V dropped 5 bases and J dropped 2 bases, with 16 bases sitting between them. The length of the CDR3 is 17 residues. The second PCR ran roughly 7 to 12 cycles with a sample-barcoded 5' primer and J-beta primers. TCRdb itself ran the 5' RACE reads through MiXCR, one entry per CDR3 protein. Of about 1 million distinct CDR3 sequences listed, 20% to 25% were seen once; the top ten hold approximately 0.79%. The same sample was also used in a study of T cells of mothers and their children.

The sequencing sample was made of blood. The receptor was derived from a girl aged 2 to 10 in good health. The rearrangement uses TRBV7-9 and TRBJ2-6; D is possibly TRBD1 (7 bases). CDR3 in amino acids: CASSPLQGRPGANVLTF. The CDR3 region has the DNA TGTGCCAGCAGCCCCCTACAGGGGAGGCCTGGGGCCAACGTCCTGACTTTC.